This is a list of T cell receptor beta chains from one sample in a study of monozygotic twins with inflammatory bowel disease. TCRdb re-called the 5' RACE reads; one entry per CDR3 protein, DNA not given. The sample holds 420,000 or so distinct CDR3 sequences. What was sequenced was blood. The receptors were sampled from a human donor with ulcerative colitis or Crohn's disease, or a healthy co-twin of an affected twin (not recorded which). CDR3s include the opening cysteine and the closing phenylalanine or tryptophan. The order of the fields is J gene, V gene, CDR3 protein.

>TRBJ2-7|TRBV5-1
CASSSGFSAYEQYF
>TRBJ2-2|TRBV9
CASSVGGAQGELFF
>TRBJ2-2|TRBV5-4
CASSQTSGRGGELFF
>TRBJ2-7|TRBV29-1
CSVGGNYEQYF
>TRBJ2-2|TRBV5-6
CASSLGSPGELFF
>TRBJ1-2|TRBV29-1
CSALLTGTGRYGYTF
>TRBJ1-1|TRBV2
CASSGVGTEAFF
>TRBJ2-5|TRBV7-9
CASRAGVRQYF
>TRBJ1-4|TRBV9
CASSPRTGGEKLFF
>TRBJ2-6|TRBV6-1
CASYRGQASSGANVLTF
>TRBJ2-5|TRBV29-1
CSVELRRETQYF
>TRBJ1-1|TRBV28
CASTRGGSNTEAFF
>TRBJ2-7|TRBV5-1
CASSYLGTSGTAAYEQYF
>TRBJ2-7|TRBV3-1
CASSSGTLYDQYF
>TRBJ2-2|TRBV5-4
CASSWGTVGELFF
>TRBJ2-1|TRBV24-1
CATSDPGTSHYNEQFF
>TRBJ2-2|TRBV12-3/TRBV12-4
CASSFTDTGELFF
>TRBJ2-7|TRBV4-1
CASSQDWAYEQYF
>TRBJ2-7|TRBV27
CASSLGRDRATYEQYF
>TRBJ2-7|TRBV20-1
CSGIDRVSYEQYF
>TRBJ2-7|TRBV27
CASSFAQRPYEQYF
>TRBJ1-5|TRBV6-1
CASSGQPDSNQPQHF
>TRBJ2-3|TRBV5-1
CASSLAPGGYTDTQYF
>TRBJ1-2|TRBV6-1
CASSALGGPSLYGYTF
>TRBJ1-2|TRBV2
CASMKGPGGTFGYTF
>TRBJ2-1|TRBV7-7
CASSLGGQGSYNEQFF
>TRBJ2-1|TRBV4-3
CASSQVTSTGLAVYNEQFF
>TRBJ2-3|TRBV5-1
CASSPGLAVDTQYF